This T cell receptor beta chain is from a study of TIL therapy for anti-PD-1-resistant metastatic lung cancer. On the study more broadly: Patients then received nivolumab; progressors got lymphodepletion, TIL and IL-2. Most patients had lung adenocarcinoma; a handful of tumors were EGFR-mutant, two ALK-rearranged; half smoked currently or formerly. Tumors carried a median about 1.5 non-synonymous mutations per megabase.

Regarding time point: pre-treatment sample, taken before nivolumab and TIL therapy. Sequencing used immunoSEQ v3. Produced via immunoSEQ multiplex PCR; TCRdb's table is partial and in-frame only. The sample yields just under 60,000 clones, 73% seen once. Points from the study as a whole: TIL clonotype persistence in blood showed no apparent association with response.

Comment on this clone: Its antigen is undetermined.

The germline CDR1 and CDR2 sequences are LGHNA and YNFKEQ. Trimming took 0 bases from V and 4 from J; bases not matched to a gene: 6. The CDR3 consists of 16 residues. The chain is built from TRBV4-2 and TRBJ2-1, with 7 bases matching TRBD2. The sample consisted of blood, taken at baseline. This TCR came from a person between 25 and 80 years old with non-small cell lung cancer. CDR3 region: CASSQDSGWGYNEQFF. In DNA, the CDR3 is TGTGCCAGCAGCCAAGATAGCGGGTGGGGGTACAATGAGCAGTTCTTC.